This T cell receptor (beta chain) is drawn from a study of regulatory T cells in long-lasting Graves disease. Study-wide points: TCR diversity was lower in persistent Graves' patients (versus newly diagnosed ones).

This clonotype appeared a few times. The target antigen is unknown. Arm-PCR of CDR3 regions with iRepertoire HTBI primers generated TCR beta libraries. TCRdb itself ran the multiplex PCR reads through MiXCR, one entry per CDR3 protein. The table has about 330,000 distinct CDR3 sequences, around 15% seen once. The ends were cut back, 0 bases at V and 6 bases at J, with 10 bases in the middle. The CDR3 runs to 14 residues. Germline lookup yields CDR1 SEHNR and CDR2 FQNEAQ (reference sequence). Time point of the sample: newly diagnosed GD, antithyroid drugs for less than 3 months. With RNA extracted from PBMCs as input, the TCR library was made. This sample also belongs to another study, concerning T cells in Graves' hyperthyroidism and ophthalmopathy. That paper states: Clinical symptoms, serum thyroxine, TRAb, thyroid ultrasound and orbital computed tomography established diagnosis.

The sequencing used peripheral blood mononuclear cells (PBMCs), collected at new diagnosis, from a patient treated with antithyroid drugs. This sequence was found in a young woman with Graves disease. The chain couples TRBV7-9 to TRBJ2-3; D not resolved. The CDR3 DNA reads TGTGCCAGCAGCTTAGCGAGAGCCTCGGATACGCAGTATTTT. It yields the protein CASSLARASDTQYF.